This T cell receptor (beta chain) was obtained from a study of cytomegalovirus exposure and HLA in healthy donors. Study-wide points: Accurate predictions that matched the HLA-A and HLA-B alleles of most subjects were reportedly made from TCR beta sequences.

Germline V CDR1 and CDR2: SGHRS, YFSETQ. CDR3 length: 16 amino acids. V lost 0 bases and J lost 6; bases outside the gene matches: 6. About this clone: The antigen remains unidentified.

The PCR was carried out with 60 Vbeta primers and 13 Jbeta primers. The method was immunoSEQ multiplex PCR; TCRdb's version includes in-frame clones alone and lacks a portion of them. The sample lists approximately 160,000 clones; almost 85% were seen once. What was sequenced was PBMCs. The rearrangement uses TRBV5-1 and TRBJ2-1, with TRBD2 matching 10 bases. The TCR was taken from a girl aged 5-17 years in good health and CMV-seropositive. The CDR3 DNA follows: TGCGCCAGCAGCTTGGGGGGGACTAGCGTCTTCAATGAGCAGTTCTTC. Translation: CASSLGGTSVFNEQFF.